These 11 T cell receptor beta chains were sequenced from one sample in a study of radiation and T cells in renal cell carcinoma. As for time point: blood 4 weeks post-SBRT, at nephrectomy. Treatment denoted: 15 Gy SBRT to primary tumor, nephrectomy 4 weeks later. TCRdb's table, derived via immunoSEQ multiplex PCR, lists solely in-frame clones and lacks some. This sample has 40,000 to 50,000 clones, with roughly 80% found just once. The input for sequencing was blood, taken from a patient whose treatment included radiotherapy and nephrectomy. These receptors were taken from a woman in her 70s with renal cell carcinoma.

In its sample, this clone was seen a few times. The rearrangement joins TRBV10-3 to TRBJ1-4; D perhaps matches TRBD1 (6 bases). V lost 10 bases to trimming and J lost 3 bases, with 12 bases between them. The CDR3 covers 13 residues. The V gene's germline CDR1 is ENHRY and CDR2 SYGVKD. The CDR3 protein is CATMDRPNEKLFF. The CDR3 bases are TGTGCCACCATGGACAGACCTAATGAAAAACTGTTTTTT.

The genes are TRBV7-2 and TRBJ2-7, with 11 bases matching TRBD2. V shed 5 bases and J 1 base; nucleotides not matched to a gene: 4. CDR1 is SGHTA, CDR2 FQGNSA, per germline. The CDR3 consists of 15 residues. DNA for the CDR3: TGTGCCAGCAGCCAATTAGCGGGAGGGTCCTACGAGCAGTACTTC. Amino acids: CASSQLAGGSYEQYF.

This clone was recorded only once. The CDR3 bases are TGCGCCAGCAGCCAAGATCGGAGGGAGCAGTTCTTC. As protein: CASSQDRREQFF. The rearrangement joins TRBV4-3 to TRBJ2-1; TRBD2 might be the D (5 bases). This CDR3 comprises 12 residues. V was cut by 0 bases and J by 10 bases, with 7 bases left in between. Per germline, CDR1 LGHNA and CDR2 YSLEER.

The V gene is TRBV5-1, the J gene TRBJ1-4; weak D call: TRBD1 (6 bases). The CDR3 covers 14 residues. From germline, CDR1 is SGHRS and CDR2 YFSETQ. The germline V and J ends were trimmed by 0 bases and 8 bases, with 11 bases remaining between them. The CDR3 DNA follows: TGCGCCAGCAGCTTGGCCAGGGGTGGGGAAAAACTGTTTTTT. Translated: CASSLARGGEKLFF.

V and J are TRBV9 and TRBJ2-3; 9 nucleotides agree with TRBD1. Germline V CDR1 and CDR2: SGDLS, YYNGEE. V shed 3 bases, J shed 3 bases, and the junction held 11 bases outside the gene matches. This CDR3 comprises 17 residues. The CDR3 reads CASSALGQGVQTDTQYF. CDR3 DNA: TGTGCCAGCAGCGCCCTGGGACAGGGAGTTCAGACAGATACGCAGTATTTT. Variable domain in full (rest from reference TRBV9 and TRBJ2-3): DSGVTQTPKHLITATGQRVTLRCSPRSGDLSVYWYQQSLDQGLQFLIQYYNGEERAKGNILERFSAQQFPDLHSELNLSSLELGDSALYFCASSALGQGVQTDTQYFGPGTRLTVL.

This clone was detected only once. In nucleotides, the CDR3 is TGCGCCAGCAGCCCCTTCGGGGGAAAAGAGACCCAGTACTTC. Amino acids: CASSPFGGKETQYF. The rearrangement uses TRBV5-1 and TRBJ2-5, with D possibly being TRBD2 (6 bases). The CDR3 has 14 residues. Germline CDR1 reads SGHRS; CDR2 reads YFSETQ. With 4 bases removed from V and 3 bases from J, the gap between germline ends came to 13 bases.

The chain employs TRBV7-9 and TRBJ2-5; either TRBD1 or TRBD2 may supply D (5 bases each). The CDR3 covers 14 residues. With 5 bases removed from V and 4 bases from J, the gap between germline ends came to 14 bases. Germline V lookup: CDR1 SEHNR, CDR2 FQNEAQ (reference sequence). The DNA for the CDR3 is TGTGCCAGCAGCCTAGGGACGGAAGCAGAGACCCAGTACTTC. This encodes CASSLGTEAETQYF. The whole variable domain, filled in from reference TRBV7-9 and TRBJ2-5, reads DTGVSQNPRHKITKRGQNVTFRCDPISEHNRLYWYRQTLGQGPEFLTYFQNEAQLEKSRLLSDRFSAERPKGSFSTLEIQRTEQGDSAMYLCASSLGTEAETQYFGPGTRLLVL.

The rearrangement uses TRBV4-2 and TRBJ2-2, with 9 bases that match TRBD1. Per the germline V gene, CDR1 is LGHNA and CDR2 is YNFKEQ. This CDR3 is 16 amino acids long. Trimming cost V 0 bases and J 6 bases; bases outside gene matches: 5. CDR3: CASSQDWDREAGELFF. The DNA of the CDR3 is TGTGCCAGCAGCCAAGATTGGGACAGGGAGGCCGGGGAGCTGTTTTTT.

This chain connects TRBV7-3 to TRBJ2-1; 7 nucleotides align to TRBD1. The germline CDR1 and CDR2 sequences are SGHTA and FQGTGA. V trimming: 4 bases; J trimming: 3 bases; junction bases outside the gene matches: 6. The CDR3 contains 15 residues. The CDR3 DNA reads as TGTGCCAGCAGCTCTGACAGGGATCTCTACAATGAGCAGTTCTTC. This encodes CASSSDRDLYNEQFF.

The chain joins TRBV11-2 to TRBJ2-6, with D possibly TRBD2 on 6 matching bases. Between the trimmed V and J ends, which lost 0 bases and 0 bases, there was a span of 12 bases. Per the germline V gene, CDR1 is SGHAT and CDR2 is FQNNGV. The CDR3 is made up of 18 amino acids. The CDR3 DNA sequence: TGTGCCAGCAGCTTAGATCCCCCGGGGGTCTCTGGGGCCAACGTCCTGACTTTC. Translation gives CASSLDPPGVSGANVLTF.

This chain connects TRBV19 to TRBJ1-4; D remains ambiguous. The germline gives CDR1 LNHDA, CDR2 SQIVND (reference sequence). Trimming removed 3 bases from V and 0 bases from J, with 17 bases in between. This CDR3 has 18 amino acids. Here the CDR3 DNA reads TGTGCCAGTAGTATTAAGTCCAGTTTCTCGTCAACTAATGAAAAACTGTTTTTT. Residues: CASSIKSSFSSTNEKLFF.